Listed below are T cell receptor beta chains from one sample, sequenced in a study of blood T cell repertoires in COVID-19. Generated by immunoSEQ multiplex PCR, the TCRdb table keeps only in-frame clones and is missing some. The sample has roughly 240,000 clones; around 88% are singletons. The sequencing input was peripheral blood. The receptors here all came from a woman at least 80 years old with COVID-19, enrolled during active disease. The CDR3 runs from the conserved cysteine through the conserved F or W. D genes are given only for firm matches. Where a row states a size, it is once, few, many or the class of an expanded clone; other rows omit it.

v_gene: TRBV10-3
j_gene: TRBJ1-6
abundance: few
d_gene: NA
CDR3nt: TGTGCCATCAGTGAGTCGACTTCGGAAAGTTCACCCCTCCACTTT
CDR3aa: CAISESTSESSPLHF

v_gene: TRBV16
j_gene: TRBJ1-6
abundance: NA
d_gene: NA
CDR3nt: TGTGCCAGCAGCCAATCAGCCCCTCCAAATTCACCCCTCCACTTT
CDR3aa: CASSQSAPPNSPLHF

v_gene: TRBV19
j_gene: TRBJ1-5
abundance: NA
d_gene: TRBD1
CDR3nt: TGTGCCAGTAGTAGACAGGGGAGAGATCAGCCCCAGCATTTT
CDR3aa: CASSRQGRDQPQHF

v_gene: TRBV28
j_gene: TRBJ1-2
abundance: NA
d_gene: NA
CDR3nt: TGTGCCAGCAGTTTAAGTGCCAGGCTTGGCTACACCTTC
CDR3aa: CASSLSARLGYTF

v_gene: TRBV5-6
j_gene: TRBJ1-1
abundance: NA
d_gene: TRBD1
CDR3nt: TGTGCCAGCAGCCACATCAGGGGGGCGAGCACTGAAGCTTTCTTT
CDR3aa: CASSHIRGASTEAFF

v_gene: TRBV6-6
j_gene: TRBJ2-2
abundance: NA
d_gene: TRBD1
CDR3nt: TGTGCCAGCAGTACCCCACAGGGGATGGTCTCCGGGGAGCTGTTTTTT
CDR3aa: CASSTPQGMVSGELFF

v_gene: TRBV11-3
j_gene: TRBJ1-1
abundance: NA
d_gene: NA
CDR3nt: TGTGCCAGCAGCTTTGACAGAGAGAACACTGAAGCTTTCTTT
CDR3aa: CASSFDRENTEAFF

v_gene: TRBV24-1
j_gene: TRBJ2-3
abundance: NA
d_gene: TRBD2
CDR3nt: TGTGCCACCAGTGATGGCGGACTAGCGGGGGATTTAGATACGCAGTATTTT
CDR3aa: CATSDGGLAGDLDTQYF

v_gene: TRBV24-1
j_gene: TRBJ2-1
abundance: once
d_gene: NA
CDR3nt: TGTGCCACCAGTGAGAGAGGGGGTAATGAGCAGTTCTTC
CDR3aa: CATSERGGNEQFF

v_gene: TRBV7-2
j_gene: TRBJ2-7
abundance: NA
d_gene: NA
CDR3nt: TGTGCCAGCAGCTTAGGGGGCCCCTACGAGCAGTACTTC
CDR3aa: CASSLGGPYEQYF

v_gene: TRBV7-2
j_gene: TRBJ2-5
abundance: NA
d_gene: NA
CDR3nt: TGTGCCAGCAGCTTATACAACCAAGAGACCCAGTACTTC
CDR3aa: CASSLYNQETQYF

v_gene: TRBV6-2/TRBV6-3
j_gene: TRBJ2-6
abundance: NA
d_gene: TRBD1
CDR3nt: TGTGCCAGCAGTTACCCAGGGACAGGGATAATCCCTGGGGCCAACGTCCTGACTTTC
CDR3aa: CASSYPGTGIIPGANVLTF

v_gene: TRBV3-1/TRBV3-2
j_gene: TRBJ1-6
abundance: once
d_gene: TRBD1
CDR3nt: TGTGCCAGCAGCCCTACAGGGGCCCCGAATTCACCCCTCCACTTT
CDR3aa: CASSPTGAPNSPLHF

v_gene: TRBV30
j_gene: TRBJ1-6
abundance: NA
d_gene: TRBD1
CDR3nt: TGTGCCTGGAGTCCCACTTACAGGGGTCACAATTCACCCCTCCACTTT
CDR3aa: CAWSPTYRGHNSPLHF

v_gene: TRBV7-8
j_gene: TRBJ1-2
abundance: once
d_gene: NA
CDR3nt: TGTGCCAGCAGCGCCCGGAAAGAACAGGAGGGCTACACCTTC
CDR3aa: CASSARKEQEGYTF

v_gene: TRBV10-3
j_gene: TRBJ2-3
abundance: NA
d_gene: NA
CDR3nt: TGTGCCATCAGTGAGGGGCGGGAAGGCACAGATACGCAGTATTTT
CDR3aa: CAISEGREGTDTQYF

v_gene: TRBV11-2
j_gene: TRBJ1-1
abundance: few
d_gene: NA
CDR3nt: TGTGCCAGCAGCCCAACTCTCCGGGGGGTTCGAGCTTTCTTT
CDR3aa: CASSPTLRGVRAFF

v_gene: TRBV5-5
j_gene: TRBJ1-2
abundance: NA
d_gene: TRBD1
CDR3nt: TGTGCCAGCAGCTTGGAGGGACAGGGAGCCTTTGGCTACACCTTC
CDR3aa: CASSLEGQGAFGYTF

v_gene: TRBV5-6
j_gene: TRBJ2-5
abundance: NA
d_gene: TRBD2
CDR3nt: TGTGCCAGCAGCTCCCAGACTAGCCGCCAAGAGACCCAGTACTTC
CDR3aa: CASSSQTSRQETQYF

v_gene: TRBV18
j_gene: TRBJ1-1
abundance: NA
d_gene: NA
CDR3nt: TGTGCCAGCTCAGAGGGAGGGAACACTGAAGCTTTCTTT
CDR3aa: CASSEGGNTEAFF

v_gene: TRBV11-2
j_gene: TRBJ2-1
abundance: few
d_gene: TRBD2
CDR3nt: TGTGCCAGCAGCTTAGAGCGCGGGGGGCGGACGGATGAGCAGTTCTTC
CDR3aa: CASSLERGGRTDEQFF

v_gene: TRBV19
j_gene: TRBJ1-4
abundance: NA
d_gene: NA
CDR3nt: TGTGCCAGTCTCAACAGGGCAACTAATGAAAAACTGTTTTTT
CDR3aa: CASLNRATNEKLFF

v_gene: TRBV12-3/TRBV12-4
j_gene: TRBJ1-1
abundance: NA
d_gene: NA
CDR3nt: TGTGCCAGCAGTGGCTCCCTGAACACTGAAGCTTTCTTT
CDR3aa: CASSGSLNTEAFF

v_gene: TRBV4-1
j_gene: TRBJ2-4
abundance: NA
d_gene: NA
CDR3nt: TGCGCCAGCAGCCAAGTTTTTATGGAGGTAATGGCCAAAAACATTCAGTACTTC
CDR3aa: CASSQVFMEVMAKNIQYF

v_gene: TRBV14
j_gene: TRBJ2-5
abundance: NA
d_gene: NA
CDR3nt: TGTGCCAGCAGCCGAATGGGAGCGAAAAGAGAGACCCAGTACTTC
CDR3aa: CASSRMGAKRETQYF

v_gene: TRBV28
j_gene: TRBJ1-6
abundance: few
d_gene: TRBD1
CDR3nt: TGTGCCAGCCACGGGACAGCTTATAATTCACCCCTCCACTTT
CDR3aa: CASHGTAYNSPLHF

v_gene: TRBV7-2
j_gene: TRBJ2-3
abundance: NA
d_gene: TRBD2
CDR3nt: TGTGCCAGCAGCGTTAGCGGGGGGGCCCAGACAGATACGCAGTATTTT
CDR3aa: CASSVSGGAQTDTQYF

v_gene: TRBV4-1
j_gene: TRBJ1-2
abundance: NA
d_gene: NA
CDR3nt: TGCGCCAGCAGCCAAGGGCAGACAGTACGGTATGGCTACACCTTC
CDR3aa: CASSQGQTVRYGYTF

v_gene: TRBV6-5
j_gene: TRBJ1-1
abundance: once
d_gene: NA
CDR3nt: TGTGCCAGCAGCCGAGGGAGTGAAGCTTTCTTT
CDR3aa: CASSRGSEAFF

v_gene: TRBV4-3
j_gene: TRBJ1-1
abundance: few
d_gene: NA
CDR3nt: TGCGCCAGCAGCCAAGATCCCGACCGAGAAGGGGAGAACACTGAAGCTTTCTTT
CDR3aa: CASSQDPDREGENTEAFF

v_gene: TRBV6-5
j_gene: TRBJ2-1
abundance: NA
d_gene: TRBD1
CDR3nt: TGTGCCAGCAGTCAGGACAGGGGATACTACAATGAGCAGTTCTTC
CDR3aa: CASSQDRGYYNEQFF

v_gene: TRBV7-6
j_gene: TRBJ1-1
abundance: NA
d_gene: NA
CDR3nt: TGTGCCAGCAGCTTAGGGGCGGGCACTGAAGCTTTCTTT
CDR3aa: CASSLGAGTEAFF

v_gene: TRBV6-1
j_gene: TRBJ2-2
abundance: NA
d_gene: TRBD1
CDR3nt: TGTGCCAGCAGTGAAACAGGGGGGAGGACCGGGGAGCTGTTTTTT
CDR3aa: CASSETGGRTGELFF

v_gene: TRBV10-3
j_gene: TRBJ2-1
abundance: NA
d_gene: TRBD1
CDR3nt: TGTGCCATCAGTAAAGGGGGCGTCGAGGAGCAGTTCTTC
CDR3aa: CAISKGGVEEQFF

v_gene: TRBV19
j_gene: TRBJ1-3
abundance: NA
d_gene: TRBD1
CDR3nt: TGTGCCAGTAGGTCAACAGGGGCCGGAAACACCATATATTTT
CDR3aa: CASRSTGAGNTIYF

v_gene: TRBV11-1
j_gene: TRBJ1-1
abundance: NA
d_gene: TRBD1
CDR3nt: TGTGCCAGCAGTAACAGGGGGCTGTACACTGAAGCTTTCTTT
CDR3aa: CASSNRGLYTEAFF

v_gene: TRBV3-1/TRBV3-2
j_gene: TRBJ1-1
abundance: NA
d_gene: TRBD1
CDR3nt: TGTGCCAGCAGCCAGAAAAACAGGGGAACTGAAGCTTTCTTT
CDR3aa: CASSQKNRGTEAFF